Sequencing of this T cell receptor beta chain was carried out in a study of blood T cell repertoires in COVID-19. Across the whole study: Sites across the United States, Italy and Spain contributed samples from acute and convalescent COVID-19.

Original analysis: Amplification from reference gene primers served as the basis for estimated nucleated cell counts. Assay: immunoSEQ multiplex PCR; the TCRdb copy retains only in-frame clones and omits some. V and J calls and clone size are given by that table; D and trimming were obtained from the DNA. Of more than 350,000 clones detected, 80% to 90% appear once; the ten largest clones hold over 0.95%. The germline V and J ends were trimmed by 3 bases and 2 bases, with 12 bases remaining between them. CDR1 and CDR2 from the germline V gene are ENHRY and SYGVKD. The CDR3 has 15 residues. Sequenced input: PBMCs or T cells enriched from blood (not recorded which). This receptor was identified in a man between 18 and 29 years old who had recovered from COVID-19. This rearrangement joins TRBV10-3 to TRBJ2-3; D possibly corresponds to TRBD2 (6 bases). The CDR3 DNA is TGTGCCATCAGTGATCTGGGGGGAGTCACAGATACGCAGTATTTT. Translating gives CAISDLGGVTDTQYF.